The source of this T cell receptor beta chain is a study of regulatory T cells in long-lasting Graves disease. About the study: Those Graves' patients who were newly diagnosed had been on antithyroid drugs under 3 months. Study conclusions and caveats: For persistent Graves' patients, TCR diversity was lower than for newly diagnosed ones.

As for time point: newly diagnosed GD, antithyroid drugs for less than 3 months. Researchers made the TCR library from RNA that was extracted from PBMCs. The patients were enrolled through endocrinology in Xi'an, China. Roughly 10 milliliters of peripheral blood were drawn into EDTA tubes. Investigators prepared the TCR beta libraries by applying iRepertoire HTBI primers and Arm-PCR of CDR3 regions. In TCRdb, the multiplex PCR reads were re-called with MiXCR into one record per CDR3 protein. Seen here are around 400,000 distinct CDR3 sequences, around 15% observed once, and the top ten hold 22%. This CDR3 is built from 15 residues. CDR1 is MDHEN and CDR2 is SYDVKM in the germline V gene. Unmatched junction bases numbered 8, after V lost 5 bases and J lost 3 bases. This clonotype was counted ten times or more. The antigen remains unidentified.

The receptor comes from a female donor with Graves disease. The chain couples TRBV28 to TRBJ2-7; 9 bases align to TRBD1. Sample: peripheral blood mononuclear cells (PBMCs), taken at new diagnosis, from a patient treated with antithyroid drugs. The chain's CDR3 is CASSPGTGRNYEQYF. DNA for the CDR3: TGTGCCAGCAGTCCCGGGACAGGGAGGAACTACGAGCAGTACTTC.